This TCR beta chain was observed in a study of cytomegalovirus exposure and HLA in healthy donors. Study summary: Unique TCRs from HLA-typed donors, some 85 million of them, were held in an early data release.

The ends were cut back, 2 bases at V and 0 bases at J, with 7 bases in the middle. Germline assignment: CDR1 MNHEY and CDR2 SMNVEV (reference sequence). The CDR3 runs 14 residues. The primer mix had 60 Vbeta and 13 Jbeta primers. This table comes from immunoSEQ multiplex PCR, and its TCRdb copy is limited to in-frame clones, with some not included. This table has 90,000 to 120,000 clones, about 9.4% appearing once. Study-wide results and limits: Available immune exposure information was restricted to CMV serostatus only. Among TCR sequences, most were rare, though some public TCRs appeared in many donors.

The donors gave bone marrow, and they were healthy. This clone was counted between two and nine times. Its antigen is unknown. Sequences were obtained from PBMCs. The TCR sequence derives from a middle-aged man in good health and CMV-seropositive. The V and J genes are TRBV27 and TRBJ2-5, with D possibly matching TRBD2 (5 bases). CDR3 nucleotides: TGTGCCAGCAGTTTAGCGGGCTACCAAGAGACCCAGTACTTC. Translated: CASSLAGYQETQYF.